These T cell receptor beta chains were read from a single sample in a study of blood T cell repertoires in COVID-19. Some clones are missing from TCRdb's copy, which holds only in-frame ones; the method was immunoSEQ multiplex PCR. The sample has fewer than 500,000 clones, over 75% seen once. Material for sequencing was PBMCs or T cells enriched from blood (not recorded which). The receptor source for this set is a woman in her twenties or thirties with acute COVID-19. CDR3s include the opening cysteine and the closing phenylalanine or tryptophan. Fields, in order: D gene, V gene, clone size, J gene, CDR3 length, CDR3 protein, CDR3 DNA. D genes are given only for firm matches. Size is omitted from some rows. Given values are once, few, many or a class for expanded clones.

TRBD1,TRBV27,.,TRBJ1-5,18,CASSLLGPGQGSDQPQHF,TGTGCCAGCAGTTTATTAGGTCCGGGACAGGGAAGCGACCAGCCCCAGCATTTT
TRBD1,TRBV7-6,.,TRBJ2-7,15,CASSLGQGSSYEQYF,TGTGCCAGCAGCTTAGGACAGGGTAGCTCCTACGAGCAGTACTTC
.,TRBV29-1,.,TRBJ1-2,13,CSVESPIVIGYTF,TGCAGCGTTGAAAGCCCGATTGTGATTGGCTACACCTTC
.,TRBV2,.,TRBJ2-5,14,CASRGYPEQETQYF,TGTGCCAGTAGAGGCTACCCCGAGCAAGAGACCCAGTACTTC
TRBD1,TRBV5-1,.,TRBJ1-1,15,CASSLQSGGWAEAFF,TGCGCCAGCAGCTTGCAATCAGGGGGCTGGGCTGAAGCTTTCTTT
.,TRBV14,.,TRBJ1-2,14,CASNPTGRGYGYTF,TGTGCCAGCAATCCGACGGGGAGAGGCTATGGCTACACCTTC
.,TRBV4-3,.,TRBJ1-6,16,CASSQDYGQFDSPLHF,TGCGCCAGCAGCCAAGACTACGGACAGTTTGACTCACCCCTCCACTTT
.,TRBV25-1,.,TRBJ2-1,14,CASNQGSSYNEQFF,TGTGCCAGCAACCAGGGCAGCTCCTACAATGAGCAGTTCTTC
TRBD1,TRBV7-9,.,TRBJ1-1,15,CASSLLDRGYTEAFF,TGTGCCAGCAGCTTATTGGACAGGGGTTACACTGAAGCTTTCTTT
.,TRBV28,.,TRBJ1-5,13,CASSVQGNQPQHF,TGTGCCAGCAGTGTCCAGGGAAATCAGCCCCAGCATTTT
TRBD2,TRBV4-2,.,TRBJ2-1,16,CASSQDPGGAGNEQFF,TGTGCCAGCAGCCAAGATCCCGGGGGGGCCGGCAATGAGCAGTTCTTC
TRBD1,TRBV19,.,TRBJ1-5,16,CASSIGGGQGGQPQHF,TGTGCCAGTAGTATAGGCGGGGGACAGGGAGGTCAGCCCCAGCATTTT
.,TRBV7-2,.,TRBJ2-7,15,CASSPAGQGYYEQYF,TGTGCCAGCAGCCCTGCAGGTCAGGGATACTACGAGCAGTACTTC
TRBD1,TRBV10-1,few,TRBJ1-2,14,CASSAGTVGYGYTF,TGCGCCAGCAGCGCCGGGACAGTGGGCTATGGCTACACCTTC
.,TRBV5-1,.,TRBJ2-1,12,CASSLPGNEQFF,TGCGCCAGCAGCTTGCCCGGCAATGAGCAGTTCTTC
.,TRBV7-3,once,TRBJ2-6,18,CASSSRGQPLGGANVLTF,TGTGCCAGCAGCTCGCGGGGACAGCCGTTGGGTGGGGCCAACGTCCTGACTTTC
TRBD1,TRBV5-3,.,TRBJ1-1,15,CARGTGTGVDTEAFF,TGTGCCAGAGGCACGGGGACAGGGGTTGACACTGAAGCTTTCTTT
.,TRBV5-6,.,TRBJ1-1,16,CASSTLAGTLNTEAFF,TGTGCCAGCAGTACCCTCGCCGGGACATTGAACACTGAAGCTTTCTTT
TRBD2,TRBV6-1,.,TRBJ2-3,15,CASSERGGATDTQYF,TGTGCCAGCAGTGAACGCGGGGGGGCCACAGATACGCAGTATTTT
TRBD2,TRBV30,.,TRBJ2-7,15,CAWSVSGRNTYEQYF,TGTGCCTGGAGTGTTTCCGGGAGGAACACCTACGAGCAGTACTTC
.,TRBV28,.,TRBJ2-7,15,CASSLPDSGFAEQYF,TGTGCCAGCAGTTTACCGGATTCAGGATTCGCCGAGCAGTACTTC
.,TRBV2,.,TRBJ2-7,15,CASSEVGRLTYEQYF,TGTGCCAGCAGTGAAGTGGGGCGACTTACCTACGAGCAGTACTTC
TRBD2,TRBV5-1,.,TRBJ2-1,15,CASSLEGSGGGEQFF,TGCGCCAGCAGCTTGGAGGGTAGCGGGGGTGGTGAGCAGTTCTTC
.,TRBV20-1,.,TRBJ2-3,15,CSASRAGTFTDTQYF,TGCAGTGCTAGTCGTGCCGGGACTTTCACAGATACGCAGTATTTT
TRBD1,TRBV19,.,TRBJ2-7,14,CASSRQGAGYEQYF,TGTGCCAGTAGCCGACAGGGGGCTGGGTACGAGCAGTACTTC
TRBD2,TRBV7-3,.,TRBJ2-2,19,CASSLPLAGGQTNTGELFF,TGTGCCAGCAGCTTACCGCTAGCGGGGGGACAAACGAACACCGGGGAGCTGTTTTTT
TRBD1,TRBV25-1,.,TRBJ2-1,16,CASSAPPGGQGHQQFF,TGTGCCAGCAGTGCCCCCCCGGGGGGACAGGGACACCAGCAGTTCTTC
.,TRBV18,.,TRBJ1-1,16,CASSPRELGGGTEAFF,TGTGCCAGCTCACCTCGGGAATTAGGGGGGGGCACTGAAGCTTTCTTT